Detailed here is one T cell receptor beta chain. Its antigen remains unknown. This record belongs to a study of T cells in Graves' hyperthyroidism and ophthalmopathy. Study context: Peripheral blood samples were taken at initial diagnosis, prior to any treatment.

The CDR3 extends over 15 amino acids. Germline assignment: CDR1 LNHNV and CDR2 YYDKDF (reference sequence). Trimming stripped 6 bases from V and 8 bases from J, with 19 bases between. Amplified regions were TCR beta CDR3 sequences from RNA transcripts. The HTBI primer set served for first-round RT-PCR of the TCR CDR3. TCRdb reanalysed the multiplex PCR reads using MiXCR and keeps one entry per CDR3 protein. The profile shows approximately 300,000 distinct CDR3 sequences, over 15% of them singletons. General study results and limits: Before onset, ophthalmopathy was predicted by the model a median 6.5 months earlier.

Material for sequencing was blood. The receptor was isolated from an older woman with Graves' ophthalmopathy. This rearrangement joins TRBV15 to TRBJ1-4, with D perhaps TRBD1 (5 bases). This CDR3 reads CATSTWGGEGEKLFF. CDR3 in DNA: TGTGCCACCAGTACCTGGGGGGGGGAAGGCGAAAAACTGTTTTTT. The full variable domain, completed using reference TRBV15 and TRBJ1-4, is DAMVIQNPRYQVTQFGKPVTLSCSQTLNHNVMYWYQQKSSQAPKLLFHYYDKDFNNEADTPDNFQSRRPNTSFCFLDIRSPGLGDTAMYLCATSTWGGEGEKLFFGSGTQLSVL.